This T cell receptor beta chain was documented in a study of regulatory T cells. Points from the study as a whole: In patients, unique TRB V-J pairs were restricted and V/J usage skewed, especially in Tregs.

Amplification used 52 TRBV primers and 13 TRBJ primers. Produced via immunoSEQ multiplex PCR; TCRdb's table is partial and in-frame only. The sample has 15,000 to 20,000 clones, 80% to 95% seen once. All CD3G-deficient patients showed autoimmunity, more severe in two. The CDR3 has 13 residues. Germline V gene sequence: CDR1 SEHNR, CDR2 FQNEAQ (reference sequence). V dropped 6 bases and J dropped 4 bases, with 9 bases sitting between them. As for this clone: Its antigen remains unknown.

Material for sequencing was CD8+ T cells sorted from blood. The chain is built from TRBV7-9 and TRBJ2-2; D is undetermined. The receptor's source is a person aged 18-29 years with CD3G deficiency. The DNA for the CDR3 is TGTGCCAGCAGACTACGGGCCACCGGGGAGCTGTTTTTT. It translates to CASRLRATGELFF.